The 23 T cell receptor beta chains reported below all come from one sample, sequenced in a study of vaccination and CD4 T cells after COVID-19. These TCRs' antigens remain unknown. The Oncomine TCR Beta short-read assay sequenced DNA from cultured CD4+ T cells. MiXCR, run by TCRdb on the PCR reads, gives a single entry per CDR3 protein. Of around 19,000 distinct CDR3 sequences in the sample, 55% were seen once. As to treatment: approximately 11-day PBMC culture with coronavirus spike peptide pools or control peptides (ViraFEST assay). Specimen: CD4+ T cells from blood, cultured in vitro. These receptors all stem from a human donor who had recovered from COVID-19.

This chain links TRBV6-2 or TRBV6-3 with TRBJ1-2, with TRBD1 as a possible D gene (5 bases). CDR1 and CDR2 (germline): MNHEY, SVGEGT. Trimming took off 2 bases at V and 6 bases at J, with 16 bases between the two ends. The CDR3 has 15 amino acids. In DNA form, the CDR3 reads TGTGCCAGCAGTTACGGGACCCAGGACATGAATGGCTACACCTTC. Its translation is CASSYGTQDMNGYTF.

This rearrangement joins TRBV12-3 or TRBV12-4 to TRBJ2-7; 7 nucleotides line up with TRBD1. The trim removed 0 bases at V and 6 bases at J, leaving 5 bases unmatched. CDR3 length: 14 residues. The CDR3 spells CASSLADRVSEQYF. DNA of the CDR3: TGTGCCAGCAGTTTAGCAGACAGGGTATCCGAGCAGTACTTC.

The rearrangement links TRBV18 to TRBJ2-7, with 7 bases identical to TRBD1. J gave up 3 bases and V 4 bases, and 3 bases lay outside the gene matches. Germline loops: CDR1 KGHSH, CDR2 LQKENI. The CDR3 has 13 amino acids. This chain's CDR3 is CASSLRDSYEQYF. The CDR3 DNA reads as TGTGCCAGCTCACTCCGGGACAGCTACGAGCAGTACTTC.

V is TRBV7-2 and J is TRBJ1-1; D is possibly TRBD1 (6 bases). This CDR3 region has 15 residues. Germline V gene data show CDR1 as SGHTA and CDR2 as FQGNSA. Trimming shortened V by 1 base and J by 4 bases, and 13 bases separated the two germline ends. CDR3 sequence (DNA): TGTGCCAGCAGCTTAGAGGCCAGGGGCGGCACTGAAGCTTTCTTT. Encoded protein: CASSLEARGGTEAFF.

This clonotype was detected only a few times. DNA of the CDR3: TGTGCCAGCAGCTTGGCCGGGACAGGGTCCTACGAGCAGTACTTC. It encodes CASSLAGTGSYEQYF. The chain is built from TRBV5-4 and TRBJ2-7; 9 nucleotides align to TRBD1. Trimming cost V 0 bases and J 1 base; bases outside gene matches: 2. The CDR3 runs to 15 residues. Germline V lookup: CDR1 SGHNT, CDR2 YYREEE (reference sequence).

V is TRBV11-3 and J is TRBJ2-2; unclear D gene. The germline gives CDR1 SGHNT, CDR2 YENEEA. The CDR3 runs 12 residues. The V gene lost 6 bases and the J gene lost 7 bases, with 9 bases spanning the gap. Here the CDR3 reads CASRIQHGELFF. The CDR3 DNA is TGTGCCAGCAGAATACAGCACGGGGAGCTGTTTTTT. Looking up the rest from reference TRBV11-3 and TRBJ2-2 gives the full variable domain: EAGVVQSPRYKIIEKKQPVAFWCNPISGHNTLYWYLQNLGQGPELLIRYENEEAVDDSQLPKDRFSAERLKGVDSTLKIQPAELGDSAVYLCASRIQHGELFFGEGSRLTVL.

The sample holds a few counts of this clonotype. The chain employs TRBV2 and TRBJ2-1; possible D gene TRBD2, 6 bases. CDR3 length: 13 amino acids. Between the trimmed V and J ends, which lost 4 bases and 6 bases, there was a span of 10 bases. Germline assignment: CDR1 SNHLY and CDR2 FYNNEI. CDR3: CASSVEEGNEQFF. The CDR3 DNA follows: TGTGCCAGCAGTGTCGAGGAGGGCAATGAGCAGTTCTTC.

This clonotype turned up a few times. This rearrangement joins TRBV7-8 to TRBJ1-5, with a weak D call TRBD1 (6 bases). V lost 5 bases and J lost 4, with 9 bases in between. From germline, CDR1 is SGHVS and CDR2 FQNEAQ. This CDR3 has 13 amino acids. This chain's CDR3 is CASSRGQNQPQHF. CDR3 bases: TGTGCCAGCAGCCGCGGACAGAATCAGCCCCAGCATTTT.

The CDR3 protein is CSARVSGSAEAFF. The CDR3 DNA reads TGCAGTGCTAGAGTATCCGGGTCGGCTGAAGCTTTCTTT. V usage is TRBV20-1 and J usage is TRBJ1-1; D uncertain. The germline V and J ends were trimmed by 1 base and 6 bases, with 12 bases remaining between them. Looked up from germline, CDR1 is DFQATT and CDR2 is SNEGSKA (reference sequence). The CDR3 runs to 13 residues.

This clonotype was found a few times. The CDR3 loop is CSASRQGRGEQFF. For the CDR3, the DNA is TGCAGCGCCTCGCGACAGGGAAGGGGTGAGCAGTTCTTC. The gene calls are TRBV29-1 and TRBJ2-1, with 7 bases identical to TRBD1. Trimming removed 7 bases from V and 9 bases from J; junction bases left unmatched: 12. This CDR3 spans 13 amino acids. Germline CDR1 and CDR2: SQVTM and ANQGSEA.

The V call is TRBV7-2, the J call TRBJ1-6; 7 bases are a match to TRBD1. Germline values: CDR1 SGHTA, CDR2 FQGNSA. CDR3 length: 19 amino acids. J gave up 0 bases and V 5 bases, and 13 bases lay outside the gene matches. This CDR3 reads CASSRKPGQTFSYNSPLHF. The CDR3 DNA sequence: TGTGCCAGCAGCCGTAAACCGGGACAGACCTTCTCCTATAATTCACCCCTCCACTTT.

This chain joins TRBV6-5 and TRBJ2-3; D remains ambiguous. Germline values: CDR1 MNHEY, CDR2 SVGAGI. Trimming cost V 1 base and J 0 bases, with 5 bases left between them. This CDR3 spans 14 amino acids. CDR3 sequence (DNA): TGTGCCAGCAGTTACTTGGCTAGCACAGATACGCAGTATTTT. Protein: CASSYLASTDTQYF.

This clonotype was observed once. The CDR3 bases are TGTGCCAGCAGCCTCCAGGGACAGGGCACCGGGGAGCTGTTTTTT. Its translation is CASSLQGQGTGELFF. The chain links TRBV2 to TRBJ2-2, with 9 nucleotides matching TRBD1. The germline V gene encodes CDR1 SNHLY and CDR2 FYNNEI. The CDR3 has 15 residues. After removal of 6 bases from V and 4 bases from J, the junction contained 6 bases not matched to a gene.

The V and J genes are TRBV11-2 and TRBJ1-2, with TRBD1 as a possible D gene (5 bases). Germline values: CDR1 SGHAT, CDR2 FQNNGV. The germline V and J ends were trimmed by 1 base and 8 bases, with 20 bases remaining between them. CDR3 length equals 16 residues. The CDR3 spells CASSLVRDEKGRGYTF. As DNA, the CDR3 is TGTGCCAGCAGCTTAGTCCGGGACGAAAAAGGCAGGGGCTACACCTTC.

The chain couples TRBV5-1 to TRBJ2-7; D gene ambiguous. V gave up 0 bases and J gave up 2 bases, with 9 bases separating them. Germline V gene data show CDR1 as SGHRS and CDR2 as YFSETQ. The CDR3 is made up of 14 amino acids. This CDR3 reads CASSLAGSTYEQYF. The DNA for the CDR3 is TGCGCCAGCAGCTTGGCTGGCAGTACCTACGAGCAGTACTTC.

V and J are TRBV20-1 and TRBJ1-5; D possibly corresponds to TRBD1 (6 bases). Germline V gene data show CDR1 as DFQATT and CDR2 as SNEGSKA (reference sequence). The CDR3 runs 14 residues. Trimming removed 5 bases from V and 5 bases from J, with 16 bases in between. The CDR3 spells CSALGGGADQPQHF. The CDR3 DNA is TGCAGTGCTCTCGGGGGGGGCGCAGATCAGCCCCAGCATTTT.

The genes are TRBV20-1 and TRBJ2-7, with no clear D. Trimming shortened V by 6 bases and J by 0 bases, and 0 bases separated the two germline ends. This CDR3 is built from 9 residues. From germline, CDR1 is DFQATT and CDR2 SNEGSKA (reference sequence). The CDR3 sequence is CSASYEQYF. CDR3 DNA sequence: TGCAGTGCCTCCTACGAGCAGTACTTC.

The chain employs TRBV7-9 and TRBJ1-6; weak D call: TRBD1 (5 bases). V was cut by 2 bases and J by 12 bases, with 20 bases left in between. The CDR3 has 16 residues. Germline V CDR1 and CDR2: SEHNR, FQNEAQ (reference sequence). The CDR3 protein is CASSLFPGQGRGPLHF. In nucleotides, the CDR3 is TGTGCCAGCAGCTTATTTCCGGGCCAGGGTAGAGGACCCCTCCACTTT. The variable domain in full, with the rest retrieved from reference TRBV7-9 and TRBJ1-6, is DTGVSQNPRHKITKRGQNVTFRCDPISEHNRLYWYRQTLGQGPEFLTYFQNEAQLEKSRLLSDRFSAERPKGSFSTLEIQRTEQGDSAMYLCASSLFPGQGRGPLHFGNGTRLTVT.

This clonotype showed up just a few times. The genes are TRBV18 and TRBJ2-2, with 7 nucleotides matching TRBD1. The ends lost 3 bases at V and 5 bases at J; junction bases unmatched: 12. Germline V CDR1 and CDR2: KGHSH, LQKENI. The CDR3 is 17 amino acids. The CDR3 DNA reads as TGTGCCAGCTCACCTACTACCCCCGGGACAGTGACCGGGGAGCTGTTTTTT. Protein sequence: CASSPTTPGTVTGELFF. The entire variable domain, with the rest obtained from reference TRBV18 and TRBJ2-2, is as follows: NAGVMQNPRHLVRRRGQEARLRCSPMKGHSHVYWYRQLPEEGLKFMVYLQKENIIDESGMPKERFSAEFPKEGPSILRIQQVVRGDSAAYFCASSPTTPGTVTGELFFGEGSRLTVL.

The V and J genes are TRBV5-5 and TRBJ2-7; TRBD1 matches at 9 bases. Germline V gene data show CDR1 as SGHKS and CDR2 as YYEKEE (reference sequence). The CDR3 has 15 residues. The trim removed 4 bases at V and 3 bases at J, leaving 8 bases unmatched. The CDR3 DNA reads as TGTGCCAGCAGCCTGTCCGGGACAGGGTTCTACGAGCAGTACTTC. It is translated as CASSLSGTGFYEQYF.

This clonotype has only one observation. The chain couples TRBV5-1 to TRBJ2-1; the D is unclear. CDR1 SGHRS and CDR2 YFSETQ come from the germline V gene. The V end lost 2 bases, the J end lost 2 bases, and 5 bases lay between the germline ends. CDR3 length: 13 residues. In DNA, the CDR3 is TGCGCCAGCAGCTTCGGGCCCTACAATGAGCAGTTCTTC. Amino acids: CASSFGPYNEQFF. Full variable domain (outside the CDR3, taken from reference TRBV5-1 and TRBJ2-1): KAGVTQTPRYLIKTRGQQVTLSCSPISGHRSVSWYQQTPGQGLQFLFEYFSETQRNKGNFPGRFSGRQFSNSRSEMNVSTLELGDSALYLCASSFGPYNEQFFGPGTRLTVL.

The CDR3 DNA reads TGTGCCAGCAGTTCTAAATCCAGGGTGTCTGGAAACACCATATATTTT. Its translation: CASSSKSRVSGNTIYF. V and J are TRBV6-7 and TRBJ1-3, with TRBD1 as a possible D gene (5 bases). TRBV6-7 is sorted into the ORF group, with uncertain function. V lost 4 bases and J lost 1, with 14 bases in between. This CDR3 has 16 amino acids.

The chain employs TRBV6-2 or TRBV6-3 and TRBJ1-5; TRBD1 matches 9 bases. The ends lost 10 bases at V and 4 bases at J; junction bases unmatched: 17. CDR3 length equals 17 residues. CDR1 MNHEY and CDR2 SVGEGT come from the germline V gene. For the CDR3, the DNA is TGTGCCACCAACCCGTCCGGGACAGGGTTTTCGAATCAGCCCCAGCATTTT. As protein: CATNPSGTGFSNQPQHF.